The 25 T cell receptor beta chains given below trace back to one sample, sequenced in a study of cytomegalovirus exposure and HLA in healthy donors. The PCR had 60 Vbeta and 13 Jbeta primers. Clones were read by immunoSEQ multiplex PCR, and TCRdb kept only the in-frame ones, dropping some. The sample comprises fewer than 350,000 clones, 70% to 90% of which are singletons, and about 2.5% rests with the top ten. Sequenced sample: PBMCs. The source of these receptors is a woman aged 18 to 35 in good health and CMV-seronegative.

The chain has TRBV2 and TRBJ1-1; a weak D match, TRBD1 (5 bases). This CDR3 comprises 16 residues. Between the trimmed V and J ends, which lost 8 bases and 0 bases, there was a span of 19 bases. The germline gives CDR1 SNHLY, CDR2 FYNNEI. The CDR3 coding sequence is TGTGCCAGCGGGAGGGGCAGGGCTTACATGAACACTGAAGCTTTCTTT. It yields the protein CASGRGRAYMNTEAFF.

The V call is TRBV6-1, the J call TRBJ1-1; TRBD1 is a possible D gene (5 bases). CDR3 size: 11 residues. Germline V gene sequence: CDR1 MNHNS, CDR2 SASEGT. Trimming removed 6 bases at V and 6 bases at J, with 8 bases between. CDR3 in amino acids: CASSRGSEAFF. In nucleotides, the CDR3 is TGTGCCAGCAGCCGGGGGTCTGAAGCTTTCTTT.

This clone showed up just a few times. The gene calls are TRBV18 and TRBJ1-3; possible D gene TRBD1, 6 bases. The V and J ends lost 5 bases and 4 bases respectively, with 12 bases between them. CDR1 is KGHSH and CDR2 is LQKENI in the germline V gene. The CDR3 is 14 residues long. In nucleotides, the CDR3 is TGTGCCAGCTCAGAAGGACAGAGCGGAAACACCATATATTTT. It yields the protein CASSEGQSGNTIYF.

This clone came up once. The chain joins TRBV19 to TRBJ2-7; 9 nucleotides agree with TRBD1. The germline V gene has CDR1 LNHDA and CDR2 SQIVND (reference sequence). Trimming removed 5 bases from V and 5 bases from J; junction bases left unmatched: 7. This CDR3 is built from 14 residues. The CDR3 DNA reads TGTGCCAGTAGTGTACAGGGGGCCTCACACGAGCAGTACTTC. It yields the protein CASSVQGASHEQYF.

The chain combines TRBV4-1 with TRBJ2-7, with D possibly TRBD2 on 5 matching bases. The CDR3 runs 14 residues. V shed 3 bases and J shed 3 bases, with 12 bases lying between them. Germline CDR1 MGHRA, CDR2 YSYEKL. The CDR3 sequence is CASSHPLTIYEQYF. The CDR3 DNA follows: TGCGCCAGCAGCCACCCCCTGACTATCTACGAGCAGTACTTC.

J is TRBJ2-7 and V is TRBV6-5, with D maybe TRBD2 (6 bases). The CDR3 extends over 14 amino acids. V lost 5 bases and J lost 2, with 13 bases in between. CDR1 and CDR2 (germline): MNHEY, SVGAGI. The CDR3 reads CASSSGQGPYEQYF. The DNA for the CDR3 is TGTGCCAGCAGTAGCGGGCAGGGTCCCTACGAGCAGTACTTC.

The chain recombines TRBV14 with TRBJ1-1, with 8 bases that match TRBD1. The junction had 5 bases not matched to a gene; V was cut back by 0 bases and J by 5 bases. The CDR3 sequence is 15 residues long. Germline CDR1 SGHDN, CDR2 FVKESK. The CDR3: CASSQEDRVWTEAFF. In nucleotides, the CDR3 is TGTGCCAGCAGCCAAGAGGACAGGGTATGGACTGAAGCTTTCTTT.

The J gene is TRBJ1-4, the V gene TRBV7-2; the D gene is possibly TRBD1 (6 bases). Looked up from germline, CDR1 is SGHTA and CDR2 is FQGNSA. Trimming removed 6 bases from V and 0 bases from J, with 20 bases in between. CDR3 length: 18 amino acids. CDR3 sequence (DNA): TGTGCCAGCAGTCCCAGGCGGGGGGCGCCGGCAACTAATGAAAAACTGTTTTTT. It translates to CASSPRRGAPATNEKLFF.

The rearrangement links TRBV10-3 to TRBJ2-7; D unresolved. CDR3 length: 15 residues. Per germline, CDR1 ENHRY and CDR2 SYGVKD. V gave up 8 bases and J gave up 4 bases, with 21 bases separating them. The CDR3 spells CAISPIETLYYEQYF. In DNA, the CDR3 is TGTGCCATCTCACCCATAGAAACGCTTTATTACGAGCAGTACTTC.

The chain links TRBV19 to TRBJ2-2, with TRBD1 matching over 9 bases. This CDR3 has 17 amino acids. Germline V gene lookup returns CDR1 LNHDA and CDR2 SQIVND (reference sequence). The ends lost 7 bases at V and 4 bases at J; junction bases unmatched: 13. The CDR3 nucleotides are TGTGCCAGTAATGACTTCCTCGGGACAGGGAGCACCGGGGAGCTGTTTTTT. Its translation is CASNDFLGTGSTGELFF.

A word on this clone: The sample has other DNA sequences that encode this CDR3 too. V gene TRBV19 combines with J gene TRBJ2-2, with 8 bases fitting TRBD1. Germline V gives CDR1 LNHDA, CDR2 SQIVND (reference sequence). CDR3 length: 14 amino acids. J was trimmed by 1 base and V by 8 bases; bases with no gene match: 3. CDR3 nucleotides: TGTGCCAGTTCCGGGACAGGGAACACCGGGGAGCTGTTTTTT. This codes for CASSGTGNTGELFF.

This clone came up a few times. The V gene is TRBV29-1, the J gene TRBJ1-1; 7 bases are a match to TRBD1. The CDR3 consists of 13 residues. The germline V gene has CDR1 SQVTM and CDR2 ANQGSEA. Losses at the gene ends were 6 bases for V and 3 bases for J; bases not matched to a gene: 7. The CDR3 sequence is CSVSGDRDTEAFF. DNA for the CDR3: TGCAGCGTCTCGGGAGACAGGGACACTGAAGCTTTCTTT. The entire variable domain, with the rest obtained from reference TRBV29-1 and TRBJ1-1, is as follows: SAVISQKPSRDICQRGTSLTIQCQVDSQVTMMFWYRQQPGQSLTLIATANQGSEATYESGFVIDKFPISRPNLTFSTLTVSNMSPEDSSIYLCSVSGDRDTEAFFGQGTRLTVV.

This sequence joins TRBV2 and TRBJ2-5, with TRBD1 identical over 10 bases. The J call could be wrong; TRBJ2-7 is a better fit for the DNA end. Per germline, CDR1 SNHLY and CDR2 FYNNEI. The CDR3 spans 15 residues. CDR3 amino acids: CASSEMGQGLYEQYF. The CDR3, as DNA: TGTGCCAGCAGTGAGATGGGACAGGGGCTCTACGAGCAGTACTTC.

J is TRBJ1-1 and V is TRBV5-1; tentative D call: TRBD1 (5 bases). The V gene's germline CDR1 is SGHRS and CDR2 YFSETQ. The V end was cut by 4 bases, the J end by 1 base, with 14 bases between. The CDR3 spans 15 residues. CDR3 sequence: CASSPNGGANTEAFF. The CDR3 coding sequence is TGCGCCAGCAGCCCAAACGGAGGGGCGAACACTGAAGCTTTCTTT.

The chain employs TRBV30 and TRBJ1-2; 7 positions match TRBD1. V trimming: 2 bases; J trimming: 2 bases; junction bases outside the gene matches: 2. The V gene's germline CDR1 is GTSNPN and CDR2 SVGIG (reference sequence). The CDR3 contains 13 residues. CDR3 in DNA: TGTGCCTGGAGTAGACAGGGAAACTATGGCTACACCTTC. It yields the protein CAWSRQGNYGYTF.

V usage is TRBV5-1 and J usage is TRBJ2-5; tentative D call: TRBD2 (6 bases). Germline assignment: CDR1 SGHRS and CDR2 YFSETQ. The CDR3 consists of 17 residues. Trimming cost V 4 bases and J 3 bases, with 22 bases left between them. CDR3 nucleotide sequence: TGCGCCAGCAGCGGAATAGGACTACAGAACGCTAAAGAGACCCAGTACTTC. Translating gives CASSGIGLQNAKETQYF.

The V and J genes are TRBV27 and TRBJ2-1; 7 bases fit TRBD1. Trimming cost V 3 bases and J 6 bases; bases outside gene matches: 2. Germline V gives CDR1 MNHEY, CDR2 SMNVEV (reference sequence). The CDR3 covers 13 residues. The CDR3 nucleotides are TGTGCCAGCAGTTTCGGGACAGTCAATGAGCAGTTCTTC. Encoded protein: CASSFGTVNEQFF.

The genes are TRBV10-1 and TRBJ2-5, with 8 bases fitting TRBD2. Trimming removed 3 bases from V and 11 bases from J; junction bases left unmatched: 8. CDR1 and CDR2 (germline): WNHNN, SYGVQD (reference sequence). This CDR3 contains 13 residues. The CDR3 loop is CASSDMLAGQQYF. CDR3 DNA: TGCGCCAGCAGTGATATGTTAGCGGGGCAGCAGTACTTC.

This clone occurred once. This sequence joins TRBV7-2 and TRBJ1-5, with TRBD1 matching over 9 bases. V shed 1 base, J shed 5 bases, and the junction held 9 bases outside the gene matches. This CDR3 is built from 17 residues. The germline V gene has CDR1 SGHTA and CDR2 FQGNSA. The CDR3 sequence is CASSLVLGQGIDQPQHF. The CDR3 bases are TGTGCCAGCAGCTTAGTTCTGGGACAGGGTATAGATCAGCCCCAGCATTTT.

This clone has just one count. J is TRBJ1-4 and V is TRBV5-1; 9 bases are shared with TRBD1. The CDR3 has 14 residues. Germline lookup yields CDR1 SGHRS and CDR2 YFSETQ. The V segment lost 4 bases and the J segment 6 bases; nucleotides outside the gene matches: 4. The CDR3 nucleotides read TGCGCCAGCAGCCCCGGGACAGGGCATGAAAAACTGTTTTTT. This translates into CASSPGTGHEKLFF. Using reference TRBV5-1 and TRBJ1-4 for the parts outside the CDR3, the full variable domain is KAGVTQTPRYLIKTRGQQVTLSCSPISGHRSVSWYQQTPGQGLQFLFEYFSETQRNKGNFPGRFSGRQFSNSRSEMNVSTLELGDSALYLCASSPGTGHEKLFFGSGTQLSVL.

The chain combines TRBV13 with TRBJ2-1; 7 bases agree with TRBD2. The germline V gene encodes CDR1 PRHDT and CDR2 FYEKMQ (reference sequence). The ends lost 0 bases at V and 6 bases at J; junction bases unmatched: 2. The CDR3 extends over 14 amino acids. CDR3 sequence reads: CASSLGASGNEQFF. The CDR3 nucleotides are TGTGCCAGCAGCTTAGGGGCTAGCGGCAATGAGCAGTTCTTC.

J is TRBJ2-3 and V is TRBV7-6; D not certain. Germline-derived CDR1 and CDR2 are SGHVS and FNYEAQ. V lost 3 bases to trimming and J lost 5 bases, with 12 bases between them. The CDR3 length is 14 residues. The CDR3 is CASSFRHREDTQYF. CDR3 DNA sequence: TGTGCCAGCAGCTTTCGACACCGCGAAGATACGCAGTATTTT.

In the case of this clone: The same CDR3 arises from other DNA sequences in this sample as well. The chain carries TRBV30 and TRBJ2-7; no reliable D call. CDR1 is GTSNPN, CDR2 SVGIG, per germline (reference sequence). The CDR3 spans 11 residues. Deletions cut 4 bases from V and 1 base from J, with 5 bases between. The CDR3 DNA reads as TGTGCCTGGACAGGATCCTACGAGCAGTACTTC. This codes for CAWTGSYEQYF.

This clone was seen a single time. The J gene is TRBJ2-3, the V gene TRBV10-3; 7 nucleotides line up with TRBD2. The CDR3 has 14 amino acids. After removal of 10 bases from V and 6 bases from J, the junction contained 13 bases not matched to a gene. Germline assignment: CDR1 ENHRY and CDR2 SYGVKD. The chain's CDR3 is CATAGVGVPDTQYF. CDR3 coding DNA: TGTGCCACCGCGGGGGTGGGGGTACCCGATACGCAGTATTTT.

This clone was found a few times. The V and J genes are TRBV6-1 and TRBJ2-7; 7 bases align to TRBD2. The CDR3 loop spans 15 amino acids. After removal of 5 bases from V and 3 bases from J, the junction contained 10 bases not matched to a gene. Germline V gives CDR1 MNHNS, CDR2 SASEGT. The CDR3 region is CASSKWLADFYEQYF. CDR3 nucleotides: TGTGCCAGCAGTAAATGGCTAGCGGACTTCTACGAGCAGTACTTC.